This T cell receptor beta chain was observed in a study of blood T cell repertoires in COVID-19. About the study: Sample material is recorded as cDNA or gDNA derived from T cells, B-cell-depleted T cells, or PBMCs.

How the authors handled the data: Amplified reference gene primers provided the basis for estimating nucleated cell counts. The method was immunoSEQ multiplex PCR; TCRdb's version includes in-frame clones alone and lacks a portion of them. V and J calls and clone size are given by that table; D and trimming were obtained from the DNA. This table has 150,000 or so clones, roughly 82% appearing once. Germline-derived CDR1 and CDR2 are SEHNR and FQNEAQ (reference sequence). The V gene end was trimmed by 3 bases and the J gene end by 4 bases; junction bases not matched to a gene: 8. The CDR3 runs 16 residues.

The clonotype comes from a human donor with acute or convalescent COVID-19. The donor label of this sample is uncertain. The rearrangement links TRBV7-9 to TRBJ1-4; 7 bases line up with TRBD1. The sequencing sample was made of peripheral blood. The CDR3 is CASSFQGQADNEKLFF. Written as DNA, the CDR3 is TGTGCCAGCAGCTTCCAAGGACAGGCAGATAATGAAAAACTGTTTTTT.